The rows below give T cell receptor beta chains drawn from one sample of a study of blood T cells in healthy people across ages. TCRdb redid the calling of the 5' RACE reads with MiXCR, one entry per CDR3 protein. The sample has some 860,000 distinct CDR3 sequences; 56% are singletons. Material for sequencing was blood. The origin of the receptors is a man aged 35 to 55 in good health. Both conserved end residues are part of each CDR3. The order of the fields is CDR3 protein, CDR3 DNA, J gene, V gene, clone size, D gene. A D gene is named only where the DNA matches it firmly. Size values are once, few and many counts, or a class for expanded clones, and some rows have none.

CDR3: CASSLTTGDEQYF
DNA: TGTGCCAGCAGCTTAACGACAGGGGACGAGCAGTACTTC
J: TRBJ2-7
V: TRBV11-2
size: NA
D: TRBD1

CDR3: CASSYDLARVQETQYF
DNA: TGTGCAAGCAGTTACGATCTAGCGAGAGTACAAGAGACCCAGTACTTC
J: TRBJ2-5
V: TRBV6-2/TRBV6-3
size: few
D: NA

CDR3: CASSPGGQGASGYTF
DNA: TGTGCCAGCAGCCCCGGGGGACAGGGGGCAAGTGGCTACACCTTC
J: TRBJ1-2
V: TRBV7-2
size: NA
D: TRBD1

CDR3: CASTLRDRGGNQPQHF
DNA: TGTGCCAGCACCTTACGGGACAGGGGAGGGAATCAGCCCCAGCATTTT
J: TRBJ1-5
V: TRBV6-2/TRBV6-3
size: NA
D: TRBD1

CDR3: CASSLDERASGANVLTF
DNA: TGTGCCAGCAGCTTGGACGAGAGGGCCTCTGGGGCCAACGTCCTGACTTTC
J: TRBJ2-6
V: TRBV5-5
size: NA
D: NA

CDR3: CASSLGFSSGTERAYEQYF
DNA: TGTGCCAGCAGCTTAGGATTCTCGTCAGGAACCGAAAGGGCCTACGAGCAGTACTTC
J: TRBJ2-7
V: TRBV7-8
size: NA
D: NA

CDR3: CSASDTQYF
DNA: TGCAGCGCCTCAGATACGCAGTATTTT
J: TRBJ2-3
V: TRBV29-1
size: NA
D: NA

CDR3: CASSLAGDFNEQFF
DNA: TGTGCCAGCAGTTTAGCGGGAGATTTCAATGAGCAGTTCTTC
J: TRBJ2-1
V: TRBV6-5
size: NA
D: TRBD2

CDR3: CADETGQEAQFF
DNA: TGTGCCGATGAGACAGGGCAAGAGGCCCAGTTCTTC
J: TRBJ2-1
V: TRBV10-3
size: NA
D: TRBD1

CDR3: CASSTGGPTDTQYF
DNA: TGTGCCAGCAGCACGGGGGGCCCCACAGATACGCAGTATTTT
J: TRBJ2-3
V: TRBV7-3
size: NA
D: NA

CDR3: CASSPVLGQGYNEQFF
DNA: TGCGCCAGCAGCCCGGTATTGGGACAGGGCTACAATGAGCAGTTCTTC
J: TRBJ2-1
V: TRBV4-1
size: few
D: TRBD1

CDR3: CASDAPSNEQFF
DNA: TGTGCCAGCGACGCCCCGAGTAATGAGCAGTTCTTC
J: TRBJ2-1
V: TRBV7-2
size: NA
D: NA

CDR3: CASSRSGTSGYTDTQYF
DNA: TGTGCCAGCAGCAGATCCGGGACTAGCGGATACACAGATACGCAGTATTTT
J: TRBJ2-3
V: TRBV7-3
size: NA
D: TRBD2

CDR3: CSVSGGGLQETQYF
DNA: TGCAGCGTTTCGGGTGGGGGGTTACAAGAGACCCAGTACTTC
J: TRBJ2-5
V: TRBV29-1
size: once
D: NA

CDR3: CASSLGSYRGPGRYGYTF
DNA: TGTGCCAGCAGCTTAGGCTCCTACAGGGGGCCCGGCCGTTATGGCTACACCTTC
J: TRBJ1-2
V: TRBV7-9
size: NA
D: TRBD1

CDR3: CASSGDSSNQPQHF
DNA: TGTGCCAGCAGCGGCGACAGTAGCAATCAGCCCCAGCATTTT
J: TRBJ1-5
V: TRBV9
size: NA
D: NA

CDR3: CATQDSPSFTGELFF
DNA: TGTGCCACCCAGGACAGCCCGAGCTTCACCGGGGAGCTGTTTTTT
J: TRBJ2-2
V: TRBV12-3/TRBV12-4
size: NA
D: NA

CDR3: CASSLGIPPLHF
DNA: TGTGCCAGCAGTTTGGGGATACCACCCCTCCACTTT
J: TRBJ1-6
V: TRBV12-3/TRBV12-4
size: few
D: NA

CDR3: CASSEGQGLTDTQYF
DNA: TGTGCCAGCAGTGAGGGACAGGGACTGACAGATACGCAGTATTTT
J: TRBJ2-3
V: TRBV12-3/TRBV12-4
size: few
D: TRBD1

CDR3: CASSQVATGYYEQYF
DNA: TGTGCCAGCAGCCAAGTCGCGACAGGGTACTACGAGCAGTACTTC
J: TRBJ2-7
V: TRBV4-2
size: NA
D: TRBD1

CDR3: CASSAWEQETQYF
DNA: TGTGCCAGCAGTGCGTGGGAACAAGAGACCCAGTACTTC
J: TRBJ2-5
V: TRBV12-3/TRBV12-4
size: NA
D: NA

CDR3: CASSSQGLLLHF
DNA: TGTGCCAGCAGTTCTCAAGGACTCCTACTCCACTTT
J: TRBJ1-6
V: TRBV27
size: few
D: NA

CDR3: CASSKTGTGGELTYNEQYF
DNA: TGTGCCAGCAGCAAAACCGGGACAGGGGGAGAACTGACCTACAATGAGCAGTACTTC
J: TRBJ2-7
V: TRBV2
size: NA
D: TRBD1

CDR3: CASSRRNNEQFF
DNA: TGTGCCAGCAGCCGACGGAACAATGAGCAGTTCTTC
J: TRBJ2-1
V: TRBV11-3
size: NA
D: NA

CDR3: CASSLVWDEQFF
DNA: TGTGCCAGCAGCTTAGTCTGGGATGAGCAGTTCTTC
J: TRBJ2-1
V: TRBV7-2
size: many
D: NA

CDR3: CSVEGENADTQYF
DNA: TGCAGCGTTGAGGGGGAGAATGCAGATACGCAGTATTTT
J: TRBJ2-3
V: TRBV29-1
size: NA
D: NA

CDR3: CASSPTGDGTDTQYF
DNA: TGTGCCAGCAGCCCGACAGGCGATGGCACAGATACGCAGTATTTT
J: TRBJ2-3
V: TRBV5-8
size: NA
D: NA

CDR3: CASSLLGGPDTQYF
DNA: TGCGCCAGCAGCCTCCTAGGGGGCCCAGATACGCAGTATTTT
J: TRBJ2-3
V: TRBV5-1
size: few
D: TRBD1

CDR3: CASSPPDSHEQYF
DNA: TGCGCCAGCAGCCCGCCGGACAGCCACGAGCAGTACTTC
J: TRBJ2-7
V: TRBV5-1
size: NA
D: NA

CDR3: CASSHLEGEQYF
DNA: TGTGCCAGCAGCCACCTAGAGGGCGAGCAGTACTTC
J: TRBJ2-7
V: TRBV3-1
size: NA
D: NA